This T cell receptor beta chain comes out of a study of shared clonotypes between healthy human individuals. Sorted-subset replicate PCRs used roughly 220 ng DNA, approximately 33,000 T cell genomes. Sequencing used immunoSEQ multiplex PCR; TCRdb keeps in-frame clones, though not all of them. This table holds under 750,000 clones, just under 75% found once. Germline V gene sequence: CDR1 SGHNT, CDR2 YENEEA. V lost 5 bases and J lost 0; bases outside the gene matches: 18. This CDR3 has 20 amino acids. Material: memory CD4+ T cells sorted from blood. Documented subset: CD45RA-negative fraction. The chain carries TRBV11-3 and TRBJ2-1, with 8 bases fitting TRBD2. This receptor was obtained from a woman under 40 in good health. CDR3 residues: CASSLGVSGTLFSSYNEQFF. The DNA for the CDR3 is TGTGCCAGCAGCCTAGGCGTTAGCGGGACCCTTTTTAGCTCCTACAATGAGCAGTTCTTC.